A selection of T cell receptor beta chains follows, all from one sample in a study of shared clonotypes between healthy human individuals. Produced via immunoSEQ multiplex PCR; TCRdb's table is partial and in-frame only. The profile shows roughly 2,000,000 clones, around 96% of them singletons. The sequenced sample consisted of naive CD8+ T cells sorted from blood. All receptors derive from a man aged 18 to 30 in good health. The CDR3 runs from the conserved cysteine through the conserved F or W. The D gene is left open where the match is weak. Not all rows give a size; the values are once, few, many and, for expanded clones, a class.

NA	NA	TRBV6-5	TRBJ2-7	14	TGTGCCAGCGGGTGGACAGAAGGGTCCTACGAGCAGTACTTC	CASGWTEGSYEQYF
NA	NA	TRBV6-6	TRBJ1-5	16	TGTGCCAGCAGTTTGAGACCGGAATATAGCAATCAGCCCCAGCATTTT	CASSLRPEYSNQPQHF
NA	NA	TRBV10-2	TRBJ1-1	14	TGCGCCAGCAGTGTTCAGGGTCTGAACACTGAAGCTTTCTTT	CASSVQGLNTEAFF
NA	NA	TRBV27	TRBJ2-7	15	TGTGCCAGCAGGTGGGGACCCGGGTATAACTACGAGCAGTACTTC	CASRWGPGYNYEQYF
NA	NA	TRBV4-3	TRBJ2-1	16	TGCGCCAGCAGCCAGGTAGCTGAGGGCGATTACAATGAGCAGTTCTTC	CASSQVAEGDYNEQFF
NA	TRBD2	TRBV5-6	TRBJ2-2	16	TGTGCCAGCAGCTTCACTAGCGGGGGAAACACCGGGGAGCTGTTTTTT	CASSFTSGGNTGELFF
NA	NA	TRBV9	TRBJ2-2	14	TGTGCCAGCAGCGTAGAGGGTGGAGACGGGGAGCTGTTTTTT	CASSVEGGDGELFF
NA	TRBD2	TRBV6-4	TRBJ2-1	15	TGTGCCAGCAGTGAGGAGGGAGGGCAATACAATGAGCAGTTCTTC	CASSEEGGQYNEQFF
NA	NA	TRBV4-3	TRBJ2-7	13	TGCGCCAGCAGCCAGGACCGCTCCTACGAGCAGTACTTC	CASSQDRSYEQYF
NA	NA	TRBV7-9	TRBJ2-7	12	TGTGCCAGCAGCTTATCCCCCTACGAGCAGTACTTC	CASSLSPYEQYF
NA	NA	TRBV7-9	TRBJ1-6	14	TGTGCCAGCAGCTTAGGGGACAAGAATTCACCCCTCCACTTT	CASSLGDKNSPLHF
NA	TRBD1	TRBV27	TRBJ2-7	15	TGTGCCAGCAGTTCCTTCAGGACAGGGACCTACGAGCAGTACTTC	CASSSFRTGTYEQYF
NA	NA	TRBV28	TRBJ2-7	14	TGTGCCAGCAGTACCGGGACGGTGAGCTACGAGCAGTACTTC	CASSTGTVSYEQYF
NA	NA	TRBV5-1	TRBJ2-2	20	TGCGCCAGCAGCTTGGCCCCGACAAGGGTCATAGGAAGGGGCACCGGGGAGCTGTTTTTT	CASSLAPTRVIGRGTGELFF
NA	NA	TRBV4-3	TRBJ2-1	13	TGCGCCAGCAGCCAAGACGAAGGCAATGAGCAGTTCTTC	CASSQDEGNEQFF
NA	NA	TRBV7-7	TRBJ2-1	13	TGTGCTAGCAGCTTAGTACTAGACAATGAGCAGTTCTTC	CASSLVLDNEQFF
NA	TRBD1	TRBV7-9	TRBJ2-7	17	TGTGCCAGCAGCGGAACACGAGGGACAGAACACTCCTACGAGCAGTACTTC	CASSGTRGTEHSYEQYF
NA	NA	TRBV25-1	TRBJ1-1	11	TGTGCCAGCAGCCTCGGGACAAAAGCTTTCTTT	CASSLGTKAFF
NA	NA	TRBV4-3	TRBJ2-2	14	TGCGCCAGCAGCCAGAGACAGGCCACCGGGGAGCTGTTTTTT	CASSQRQATGELFF
NA	NA	TRBV7-8	TRBJ2-5	13	TGTGCCAGCAGCTTATGGTCTCGAGAGACCCAGTACTTC	CASSLWSRETQYF
NA	TRBD1	TRBV5-4	TRBJ2-3	16	TGTGCCAGCAGCTTGGGGGACAGGGGGCGCACAGATACGCAGTATTTT	CASSLGDRGRTDTQYF
NA	NA	TRBV10-3	TRBJ1-1	15	TGTGCCATCAGTGAGACTCAGACAGTCGGGACTGAAGCTTTCTTT	CAISETQTVGTEAFF
NA	TRBD2	TRBV30	TRBJ2-1	15	TGTGCCTGGAGTGTAGGCGGGAGGGTCTACAATGAGCAGTTCTTC	CAWSVGGRVYNEQFF
NA	TRBD1	TRBV19	TRBJ2-7	14	TGTGCCAGTAGTAGGGACAGGGATTCCTACGAGCAGTACTTC	CASSRDRDSYEQYF
NA	NA	TRBV11-2	TRBJ2-3	12	TGTGCCAGCAGCTTTGGAGGAGATACGCAGTATTTT	CASSFGGDTQYF
NA	NA	TRBV5-5	TRBJ2-7	15	TGTGCCAGCAGCTTGTCCGGTGGGGCCCCCTACGAGCAGTACTTC	CASSLSGGAPYEQYF
once	NA	TRBV27	TRBJ1-1	10	TGTGCCAGCCTACAGAGTGAAGCTTTCTTT	CASLQSEAFF
NA	NA	TRBV7-9	TRBJ1-1	15	TGTGCCAGCAGCCCCTGGGTTGGAGGGAACACTGAAGCTTTCTTT	CASSPWVGGNTEAFF
NA	NA	TRBV2	TRBJ2-1	12	TGTGCCAGCGTCGGCTCCTACAATGAGCAGTTCTTC	CASVGSYNEQFF
NA	NA	TRBV5-6	TRBJ2-7	16	TGTGCCAGCAGCTTGGGAGGGCAGCTGAGCTCCTACGAGCAGTACTTC	CASSLGGQLSSYEQYF
once	NA	TRBV21-1	TRBJ2-5	17	TGTGCCAGCAGCAAAGTAGGGTGGATAGCGGGACAAGAGACCCAGTACTTC	CASSKVGWIAGQETQYF
NA	TRBD1	TRBV27	TRBJ2-7	15	TGTGCCAGCAGTTTAATGGGACAGGGAGGTAGGGAGCAGTACTTC	CASSLMGQGGREQYF
once	NA	TRBV6-4	TRBJ1-2	14	TGTGCCAGCGGCCCGGACGTGGCGCTATATGGCTACACCTTC	CASGPDVALYGYTF
once	NA	TRBV30	TRBJ1-2	14	TGTGCCTGGAGTACAGGCAAGGCTAACTATGGCTACACCTTC	CAWSTGKANYGYTF
few	NA	TRBV4-1	TRBJ2-7	14	TGCGCCAGCAGCCAAGACGCGGGTTCCTACGAGCAGTACTTC	CASSQDAGSYEQYF
NA	NA	TRBV5-5	TRBJ1-5	13	TGTGCCAGCTCCCGCAGGGACGATCAGCCCCAGCATTTT	CASSRRDDQPQHF
NA	NA	TRBV30	TRBJ1-6	13	TGTGCCTGGAGTGTTGGTACGGTCCCACCCCTCCACTTT	CAWSVGTVPPLHF
NA	TRBD1	TRBV5-5	TRBJ2-7	16	TGTGCCAGCAGCCTATCTACAGGGGGTATCTCCTACGAGCAGTACTTC	CASSLSTGGISYEQYF
few	TRBD1	TRBV11-2	TRBJ1-2	14	TGTGCCAGCAGCCGCGGGACAGGTGGTTATGGCTACACCTTC	CASSRGTGGYGYTF
once	NA	TRBV9	TRBJ1-3	13	TGTGCCAGCAGCGTAGGGGGAGTAGACACCATATATTTT	CASSVGGVDTIYF
NA	NA	TRBV11-2	TRBJ2-7	17	TGTGCCAGCAGCTTAATGTATGGTGCGGGAACCTCCTACGAGCAGTACTTC	CASSLMYGAGTSYEQYF
NA	NA	TRBV4-3	TRBJ1-2	14	TGCGCCAGCAGCCAAGATGACACCGGATATGGCTACACCTTC	CASSQDDTGYGYTF
NA	NA	TRBV9	TRBJ2-2	12	TGTGCCAGCAGCGGGGGCACCGGGGAGCTGTTTTTT	CASSGGTGELFF
NA	NA	TRBV2	TRBJ1-1	13	TGTGCCACCGAGGGAGGTATGAACACTGAAGCTTTCTTT	CATEGGMNTEAFF
once	NA	TRBV5-4	TRBJ1-5	14	TGTGCCAGCAGCTTGGACAGGGACTCCCAGCCCCAGCATTTT	CASSLDRDSQPQHF